This entry describes one T cell receptor (beta chain). Its antigen is not known. This CDR3 contains 15 residues. When the RNA was reverse transcribed, random hexamers were used with an input of roughly 0.45 to 1 ug. Amplification of the TCR beta CDR3 was carried out by immunoSEQ multiplex PCR, which spanned a total of 54 Vbeta and 13 Jbeta segments. One entry per CDR3 protein, called by TCRdb with MiXCR from the immunoSEQ multiplex PCR reads. The sample comprises about 300,000 distinct CDR3 sequences, approximately 89% of which are singletons, and around 0.18% rests with the top ten. The sample is drawn from a study of CD8 T cells in Susac syndrome. The study, taken as a whole, reports: In its TCR sequencing and HLA analysis, the study acknowledged that the number of individuals was relatively small.

The sequenced target, TCR beta, came from blood CD8+ and CD4+ T cells. Negative magnetic isolation gave CD8+ and CD4+ cells; FACS enriched CD8+ TEMRA. The source of this sequence is a human donor with multiple sclerosis. Sequencing input: CD8+ T cells from PBMCs. V usage is TRBV21-1 and J usage is TRBJ2-7; the tabulated D call, TRBD1, remains unverified against the DNA. TRBV21-1 is noted as a pseudogene. Here the CDR3 reads CASSKGTGEGYEQYF. As DNA, the CDR3 is TGTGCCAGCAGCAAAGGCACAGGGGAGGGCTACGAGCAGTACTTC.